These 3 T cell receptor beta chains came from one sample sequenced in a study of cytomegalovirus exposure and HLA in healthy donors. PCR amplification relied on 60 Vbeta primers (plus 13 Jbeta primers). Sequenced by immunoSEQ multiplex PCR; TCRdb stores in-frame clones only, minus some. In the table there are more than 140,000 clones, about 75% of which are singletons. Sample: PBMCs. These receptors all come from a male donor in good health and CMV-seronegative.

CDR3 sequence: CASSYRDRGQETQYF. The CDR3 region has the DNA TGCGCCAGCAGCTACCGGGACAGGGGGCAAGAGACCCAGTACTTC. This chain joins TRBV5-1 and TRBJ2-5, with TRBD1 identical over 11 bases. J gave up 2 bases and V 3 bases, and 3 bases lay outside the gene matches. Germline CDR1 and CDR2: SGHRS and YFSETQ. The CDR3 extends over 15 amino acids.

The chain carries TRBV13 and TRBJ2-2, with TRBD1 as a possible D gene (6 bases). The CDR3 consists of 15 residues. Germline V gene data show CDR1 as PRHDT and CDR2 as FYEKMQ (reference sequence). Trimming left V 5 bases short and J 4 bases short, with 14 bases between. The CDR3 here is CASSGTGFGTGELFF. The DNA for the CDR3 is TGTGCCAGCAGCGGAACAGGGTTCGGCACCGGGGAGCTGTTTTTT.

The chain couples TRBV5-4 to TRBJ1-2, with D possibly TRBD1 on 6 matching bases. The CDR3 covers 16 residues. The germline V gene encodes CDR1 SGHNT and CDR2 YYREEE (reference sequence). With 5 bases removed from V and 4 bases from J, the gap between germline ends came to 21 bases. CDR3 loop: CASSSGGVGRGYGYTF. CDR3 nucleotides: TGTGCCAGCAGTTCGGGGGGCGTGGGAAGAGGCTATGGCTACACCTTC.